A selection of T cell receptor beta chains follows, all from one sample in a study of blood T cell repertoires in COVID-19. Sequencing was performed with immunoSEQ multiplex PCR; in TCRdb, only in-frame clones are kept and a portion is missing. The sample lists around 62,000 clones, 70% to 90% occurring once. Sequencing used peripheral blood. The receptors stem from a man aged 50 or older with acute or convalescent COVID-19. The CDR3 runs from the conserved cysteine through the conserved F or W. A D gene is named only where the DNA matches it firmly. A clone size is listed for some rows: how often the clone was seen (once, few, many), or a class if it is expanded.

v_gene: TRBV20-1
abundance: once
d_gene: -
j_gene: TRBJ2-5
CDR3nt: TGCAGTGCCCTACTTCAAGAGACCCAGTACTTC
CDR3aa: CSALLQETQYF

v_gene: TRBV19
abundance: -
d_gene: -
j_gene: TRBJ2-4
CDR3nt: TGTGCCAGTAGTGACCCCGGGGGTGCTGAAAACATTCAGTACTTC
CDR3aa: CASSDPGGAENIQYF

v_gene: TRBV9
abundance: once
d_gene: -
j_gene: TRBJ2-3
CDR3nt: TGTGCCAGCAGCCATGGGGGGGCCAACACAGATACGCAGTATTTT
CDR3aa: CASSHGGANTDTQYF

v_gene: TRBV6-5
abundance: -
d_gene: -
j_gene: TRBJ1-2
CDR3nt: TGTGCCAGCAGTTACTCGAGCAGGGTCGGCTATGGCTACACCTTC
CDR3aa: CASSYSSRVGYGYTF

v_gene: TRBV7-9
abundance: once
d_gene: -
j_gene: TRBJ1-2
CDR3nt: TGTGCCAGCAGCTTTCAAGGGGCAACTCCCTTTAACTATGGCTACACCTTC
CDR3aa: CASSFQGATPFNYGYTF

v_gene: TRBV2
abundance: -
d_gene: TRBD1
j_gene: TRBJ1-3
CDR3nt: TGTGCCAGCAGTGCGACAGGGCACGGAAACACCATATATTTT
CDR3aa: CASSATGHGNTIYF

v_gene: TRBV5-1
abundance: -
d_gene: -
j_gene: TRBJ2-7
CDR3nt: TGCGCCAGCAGCTTGGTTAGGGGGACCGACGAGCAGTACTTC
CDR3aa: CASSLVRGTDEQYF

v_gene: TRBV7-3
abundance: once
d_gene: TRBD1
j_gene: TRBJ2-3
CDR3nt: TGTGCCAGCAGCCTAACCCTCCCCGGGACAGGTAGCACAGATACGCAGTATTTT
CDR3aa: CASSLTLPGTGSTDTQYF

v_gene: TRBV23-1
abundance: -
d_gene: TRBD1
j_gene: TRBJ2-7
CDR3nt: TGCGCCAGCCTCGACAGGGGGCCCTACGAGCAGTACTTC
CDR3aa: CASLDRGPYEQYF

v_gene: TRBV11-2
abundance: -
d_gene: -
j_gene: TRBJ2-5
CDR3nt: TGTGCCAGCAGCCCCGGTAGCGGGACAGGGAGAGAAAGCCAGTACTTC
CDR3aa: CASSPGSGTGRESQYF

v_gene: TRBV29-1
abundance: -
d_gene: TRBD2
j_gene: TRBJ2-3
CDR3nt: TGCAGCGCTCCGGGACTAGGCACAGATACGCAGTATTTT
CDR3aa: CSAPGLGTDTQYF

v_gene: TRBV7-3
abundance: -
d_gene: TRBD1
j_gene: TRBJ2-2
CDR3nt: TGTGCCAGCAGGGGACAGGGAGGTACCGGGGAGCTGTTTTTT
CDR3aa: CASRGQGGTGELFF

v_gene: TRBV11-3
abundance: -
d_gene: TRBD1
j_gene: TRBJ2-2
CDR3nt: TGTGCCAGCAGCCCCCACAGGGGTGGGTCCGGGGAGCTGTTTTTT
CDR3aa: CASSPHRGGSGELFF

v_gene: TRBV2
abundance: -
d_gene: TRBD2
j_gene: TRBJ2-1
CDR3nt: TGTGCCAGCAAGGTAGCGGGGGGTTCCTACAATGAGCAGTTCTTC
CDR3aa: CASKVAGGSYNEQFF

v_gene: TRBV7-9
abundance: -
d_gene: TRBD1
j_gene: TRBJ2-3
CDR3nt: TGTGCCAGCAGGTCTTACAGGGGGCTCACAGATACGCAGTATTTT
CDR3aa: CASRSYRGLTDTQYF

v_gene: TRBV6-5
abundance: -
d_gene: -
j_gene: TRBJ1-2
CDR3nt: TGTGCCAGCAGTTACGGCGAGGGTAACTATGGCTACACCTTC
CDR3aa: CASSYGEGNYGYTF

v_gene: TRBV27
abundance: -
d_gene: TRBD1
j_gene: TRBJ1-5
CDR3nt: TGTGCCAGCAGTTTAAAACAGGGGCACAATCAGCCCCAGCATTTT
CDR3aa: CASSLKQGHNQPQHF

v_gene: TRBV5-4
abundance: -
d_gene: -
j_gene: TRBJ2-2
CDR3nt: TGTGCCAGCAGCTTGGACCCGGCCGGGGAGCTGTTTTTT
CDR3aa: CASSLDPAGELFF

v_gene: TRBV7-3
abundance: few
d_gene: TRBD2
j_gene: TRBJ2-1
CDR3nt: TGTGCCAGCAGCCTTAGCGGGGGTATCTACAATGAGCAGTTCTTC
CDR3aa: CASSLSGGIYNEQFF

v_gene: TRBV6-5
abundance: -
d_gene: -
j_gene: TRBJ1-1
CDR3nt: TGTGCCAGCACCCGCGGCCGGCCAGATGGTGAAGCTTTCTTT
CDR3aa: CASTRGRPDGEAFF

v_gene: TRBV5-1
abundance: few
d_gene: TRBD2
j_gene: TRBJ2-1
CDR3nt: TGCGCCAGCAGTTTCCTAGCGGGGGGCCTCGCGGAGCAGTTCTTC
CDR3aa: CASSFLAGGLAEQFF

v_gene: TRBV10-3
abundance: -
d_gene: TRBD1
j_gene: TRBJ1-6
CDR3nt: TGTGCCGTTAACACAGGGGCCAATTATAATTCACCCCTCCACTTT
CDR3aa: CAVNTGANYNSPLHF

v_gene: TRBV29-1
abundance: -
d_gene: -
j_gene: TRBJ2-3
CDR3nt: TGCAGCGCGAAGACAGATAGCACAGATACGCAGTATTTT
CDR3aa: CSAKTDSTDTQYF

v_gene: TRBV18
abundance: -
d_gene: -
j_gene: TRBJ2-3
CDR3nt: TGTGCCAGCTCACCACCGCTAGGAAACACAGATACGCAGTATTTT
CDR3aa: CASSPPLGNTDTQYF

v_gene: TRBV6-5
abundance: -
d_gene: TRBD1
j_gene: TRBJ1-4
CDR3nt: TGTGCCAGCAGCCCGACAGGGCATAAAAATGAAAAACTGTTTTTT
CDR3aa: CASSPTGHKNEKLFF

v_gene: TRBV5-4
abundance: -
d_gene: TRBD2
j_gene: TRBJ2-3
CDR3nt: TGTGCCAGCAGCCGGGGGGGCACAGATACGCAGTATTTT
CDR3aa: CASSRGGTDTQYF

v_gene: TRBV6-5
abundance: -
d_gene: TRBD1
j_gene: TRBJ1-3
CDR3nt: TGTGCCACGCTTGGGACAGGGATCTCTGGAAACACCATATATTTT
CDR3aa: CATLGTGISGNTIYF

v_gene: TRBV25-1
abundance: -
d_gene: -
j_gene: TRBJ1-6
CDR3nt: TGTGCCAGCAGTGACACAGATAATTCACCCCTCCACTTT
CDR3aa: CASSDTDNSPLHF

v_gene: TRBV27
abundance: -
d_gene: -
j_gene: TRBJ2-5
CDR3nt: TGTGCCAGCAGTGCGACAGGCGATCAAGAGACCCAGTACTTC
CDR3aa: CASSATGDQETQYF

v_gene: TRBV3-1/TRBV3-2
abundance: once
d_gene: -
j_gene: TRBJ2-5
CDR3nt: TGTGCCAGCAGCCCGTTCTTGAGACTAGAGACCCAGTACTTC
CDR3aa: CASSPFLRLETQYF

v_gene: TRBV5-4
abundance: -
d_gene: TRBD1
j_gene: TRBJ1-1
CDR3nt: TGTGCCAGCAGCCTCGGGACAGGGAACACTGAAGCTTTCTTT
CDR3aa: CASSLGTGNTEAFF

v_gene: TRBV25-1
abundance: -
d_gene: -
j_gene: TRBJ1-4
CDR3nt: TGTGCCAGCAGTGCGGGGGGACCGCCAGTAGAAAAACTGTTTTTT
CDR3aa: CASSAGGPPVEKLFF

v_gene: TRBV7-3
abundance: -
d_gene: -
j_gene: TRBJ2-2
CDR3nt: TGTGCCAGCAGCTTAACAGGGGCCGGGGAGCTGTTTTTT
CDR3aa: CASSLTGAGELFF

v_gene: TRBV4-1
abundance: -
d_gene: -
j_gene: TRBJ2-2
CDR3nt: TGCGCCAGCTCCCTCGTGCAGACGAACACCGGGGAGCTGTTTTTT
CDR3aa: CASSLVQTNTGELFF

v_gene: TRBV29-1
abundance: -
d_gene: -
j_gene: TRBJ2-1
CDR3nt: TGCAGCGTTGCTGACAGAAGCTCCTACAATGAGCAGTTCTTC
CDR3aa: CSVADRSSYNEQFF

v_gene: TRBV6-5
abundance: -
d_gene: -
j_gene: TRBJ1-1
CDR3nt: TGTGCCAGCAGTTACACAGAACAGGGACTGAACACTGAAGCTTTCTTT
CDR3aa: CASSYTEQGLNTEAFF

v_gene: TRBV2
abundance: -
d_gene: -
j_gene: TRBJ1-4
CDR3nt: TGTGCCAGCAGTGAAATTAATGGCAGGGATGAAAAACTGTTTTTT
CDR3aa: CASSEINGRDEKLFF

v_gene: TRBV5-1
abundance: -
d_gene: TRBD1
j_gene: TRBJ2-5
CDR3nt: TGCGCCAGCAGCTTGTTTTTCTTACAGGGGGCGCTTGAGACCCAGTACTTC
CDR3aa: CASSLFFLQGALETQYF

v_gene: TRBV5-1
abundance: once
d_gene: -
j_gene: TRBJ2-2
CDR3nt: TGCGCCAGCAGCTTTGGCCACCCGGGCACCGGGGAGCTGTTTTTT
CDR3aa: CASSFGHPGTGELFF

v_gene: TRBV12-5
abundance: -
d_gene: -
j_gene: TRBJ2-5
CDR3nt: TGTGCTAGTGGTCCATGGAGGGAGACCCAGTACTTC
CDR3aa: CASGPWRETQYF

v_gene: TRBV19
abundance: -
d_gene: -
j_gene: TRBJ2-7
CDR3nt: TGTGCCAGTAGTATATCGGGGGGCTCGCCGTACGAGCAGTACTTC
CDR3aa: CASSISGGSPYEQYF

v_gene: TRBV20-1
abundance: -
d_gene: -
j_gene: TRBJ2-1
CDR3nt: TGCAGTGCTGAGGGGACAAATGAGCAGTTCTTC
CDR3aa: CSAEGTNEQFF

v_gene: TRBV4-1
abundance: -
d_gene: -
j_gene: TRBJ2-2
CDR3nt: TGCGCCAGCAGCCTTCGGACAGCAGTGAACACCGGGGAGCTGTTTTTT
CDR3aa: CASSLRTAVNTGELFF

v_gene: TRBV5-1
abundance: -
d_gene: -
j_gene: TRBJ1-2
CDR3nt: TGCGCCAGCAGTTCCCTGGTGGAGGACTATGGCTACACCTTC
CDR3aa: CASSSLVEDYGYTF

v_gene: TRBV3-1/TRBV3-2
abundance: -
d_gene: TRBD1
j_gene: TRBJ1-4
CDR3nt: TGTGCCAGCAGCCAAGGTACAGGGGGAGCAACTAATGAAAAACTGTTTTTT
CDR3aa: CASSQGTGGATNEKLFF

v_gene: TRBV6-5
abundance: -
d_gene: -
j_gene: TRBJ1-5
CDR3nt: TGTGCCAGCCTGGACAGCCCTCGAAATCAGCCCCAGCATTTT
CDR3aa: CASLDSPRNQPQHF

v_gene: TRBV7-3
abundance: once
d_gene: -
j_gene: TRBJ2-2
CDR3nt: TGTGCCAGCAGTCTAGCAAGCGCCGGGGAGCTGTTTTTT
CDR3aa: CASSLASAGELFF

v_gene: TRBV25-1
abundance: -
d_gene: -
j_gene: TRBJ2-3
CDR3nt: TGTGCCAGTCAGGGTTGGGGAACAGATACGCAGTATTTT
CDR3aa: CASQGWGTDTQYF

v_gene: TRBV5-1
abundance: -
d_gene: -
j_gene: TRBJ1-2
CDR3nt: TGCGCCAGCAGCTTCCAGGTTGGCTATGGCTACACCTTC
CDR3aa: CASSFQVGYGYTF

v_gene: TRBV24-1
abundance: once
d_gene: TRBD2
j_gene: TRBJ2-1
CDR3nt: TGTGCCACCAGTGATTTGGGGCTAGCGGGGGACAATGAGCAGTTCTTC
CDR3aa: CATSDLGLAGDNEQFF

v_gene: TRBV27
abundance: -
d_gene: TRBD1
j_gene: TRBJ2-6
CDR3nt: TGTGCCAGCAGTCTTAGGACCCACACAGGGGGCGCATCTGGGGCCAACGTCCTGACTTTC
CDR3aa: CASSLRTHTGGASGANVLTF

v_gene: TRBV20-1
abundance: -
d_gene: -
j_gene: TRBJ1-1
CDR3nt: TGCAGTGCTAGCGGAGGGTTTGAAGCTTTCTTT
CDR3aa: CSASGGFEAFF

v_gene: TRBV2
abundance: -
d_gene: -
j_gene: TRBJ1-6
CDR3nt: TGTGCCAGCAGGGACATGTACGGGGGAGGGTCACCCCTCCACTTT
CDR3aa: CASRDMYGGGSPLHF

v_gene: TRBV7-9
abundance: once
d_gene: TRBD1
j_gene: TRBJ2-7
CDR3nt: TGTGCCAGCAGTCGGACAGGGTCCGAGCAGTACTTC
CDR3aa: CASSRTGSEQYF

v_gene: TRBV9
abundance: -
d_gene: TRBD1
j_gene: TRBJ2-1
CDR3nt: TGTGCCAGCAGCGGGGGACAGGGACAATTTGTCAATGAGCAGTTCTTC
CDR3aa: CASSGGQGQFVNEQFF

v_gene: TRBV7-3
abundance: -
d_gene: TRBD2
j_gene: TRBJ2-1
CDR3nt: TGTGCCAGCAGCTTCCCAGCGGGGAACAATGAGCAGTTCTTC
CDR3aa: CASSFPAGNNEQFF

v_gene: TRBV30
abundance: -
d_gene: TRBD1
j_gene: TRBJ1-1
CDR3nt: TGTGCCTGGGGACGGGACAGGCCGAACACTGAAGCTTTCTTT
CDR3aa: CAWGRDRPNTEAFF

v_gene: TRBV18
abundance: -
d_gene: TRBD1
j_gene: TRBJ1-5
CDR3nt: TGTGCCAGCTCAGCACAGGGGCCTGGCTCTCAGCCCCAGCATTTT
CDR3aa: CASSAQGPGSQPQHF

v_gene: TRBV5-6
abundance: few
d_gene: -
j_gene: TRBJ1-3
CDR3nt: TGTGCCAGCAGCTTGTTCATGGGAAACACCATATATTTT
CDR3aa: CASSLFMGNTIYF